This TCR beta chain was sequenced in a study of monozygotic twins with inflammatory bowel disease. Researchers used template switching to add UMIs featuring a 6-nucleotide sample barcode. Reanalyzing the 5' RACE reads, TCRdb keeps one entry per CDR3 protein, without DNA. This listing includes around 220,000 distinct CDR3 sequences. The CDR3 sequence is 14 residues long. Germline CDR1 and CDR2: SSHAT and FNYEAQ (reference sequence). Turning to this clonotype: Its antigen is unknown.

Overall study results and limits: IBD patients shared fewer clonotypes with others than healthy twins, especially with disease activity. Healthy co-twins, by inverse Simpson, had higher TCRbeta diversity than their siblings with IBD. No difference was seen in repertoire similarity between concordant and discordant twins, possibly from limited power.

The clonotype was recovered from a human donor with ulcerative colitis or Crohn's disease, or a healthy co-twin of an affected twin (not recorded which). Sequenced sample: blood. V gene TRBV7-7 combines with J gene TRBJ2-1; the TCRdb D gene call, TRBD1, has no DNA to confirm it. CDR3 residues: CASSLEGAYNEQFF.